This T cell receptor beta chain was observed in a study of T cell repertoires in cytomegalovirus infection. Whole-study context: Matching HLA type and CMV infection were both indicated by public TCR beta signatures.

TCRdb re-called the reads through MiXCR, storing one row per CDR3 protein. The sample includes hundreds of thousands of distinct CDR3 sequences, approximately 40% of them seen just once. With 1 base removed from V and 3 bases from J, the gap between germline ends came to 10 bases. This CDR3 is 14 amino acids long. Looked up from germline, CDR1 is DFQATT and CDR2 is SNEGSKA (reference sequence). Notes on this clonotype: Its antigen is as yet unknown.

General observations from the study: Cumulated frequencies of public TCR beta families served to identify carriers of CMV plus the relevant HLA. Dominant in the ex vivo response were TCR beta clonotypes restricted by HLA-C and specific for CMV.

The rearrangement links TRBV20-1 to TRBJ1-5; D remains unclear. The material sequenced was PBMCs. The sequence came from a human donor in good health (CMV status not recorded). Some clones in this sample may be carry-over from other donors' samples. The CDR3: CSARGQKYNQPQHF. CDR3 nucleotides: TGCAGTGCTAGAGGGCAGAAATACAATCAGCCCCAGCATTTT.